This T cell receptor (beta chain) derives from a study of blood T cells in healthy people across ages. A note on this clonotype: Antigen unknown.

V dropped 6 bases and J dropped 6 bases, with 13 bases sitting between them. CDR3 size: 13 residues. A second roughly 6 to 12 cycle PCR used barcoded and J-beta primers. TCRdb recomputed calls from the 5' RACE reads with MiXCR, one row per CDR3 protein. In the table there are more than 650,000 distinct CDR3 sequences, 20% to 30% of which are singletons. Broader study findings: Compared with aged donors, long-lived donors showed fewer expanded clones, suggesting selection.

The same specimen was also included in a second study, on T cells of mothers and their children.

The V call is TRBV12-3 or TRBV12-4, the J call TRBJ2-3; weak D call: TRBD1 (6 bases). This clonotype was sampled from a boy younger than 18 in good health. Sequencing input: blood. CDR3 coding DNA: TGTGCCAGCAGAGCCCAGGGGATGGATACGCAGTATTTT. Translation gives CASRAQGMDTQYF.